Listed below are T cell receptor beta chains from one sample, sequenced in a study of OX40 agonist ivuxolimab in advanced cancers. Profiling relied on immunoSEQ multiplex PCR, and the TCRdb table lists in-frame clones only, not all of them. The sample lists tens of thousands of clones, 85% to 90% occurring once. The source was CD4+ or CD8+ T cells sorted from blood, collected in a trial of the OX40 agonist ivuxolimab. All receptors derive from an adult with an advanced solid tumor such as melanoma, head and neck, liver or kidney cancer. Each CDR3 is given with its conserved first and last residue. The order of the fields is clone size, V gene, J gene, D gene, CDR3 DNA, CDR3 protein. The D gene is left open where the match is weak. Some rows have no size entry. The others give once, few or many, or a class for an expanded clone.

abundance: NA
v_gene: TRBV7-3
j_gene: TRBJ2-3
d_gene: TRBD1
CDR3nt: TGTGCCAGCAGCCCAACGCTGGGGACAGGGTGGAGTACGCAGTATTTT
CDR3aa: CASSPTLGTGWSTQYF

abundance: NA
v_gene: TRBV30
j_gene: TRBJ1-2
d_gene: NA
CDR3nt: TGTGCCTGGAGTGTACCGCCGCAGTTTTTCTATGGCTACACCTTC
CDR3aa: CAWSVPPQFFYGYTF

abundance: NA
v_gene: TRBV11-2
j_gene: TRBJ1-1
d_gene: NA
CDR3nt: TGTGCCAGCAGCTCATCTAGGAGGGGACCGAACACTGAAGCTTTCTTT
CDR3aa: CASSSSRRGPNTEAFF

abundance: NA
v_gene: TRBV5-6
j_gene: TRBJ1-2
d_gene: TRBD1
CDR3nt: TGTGCCAGCAGTCGGGACAGGGGCTACACCTTC
CDR3aa: CASSRDRGYTF

abundance: NA
v_gene: TRBV5-1
j_gene: TRBJ2-1
d_gene: NA
CDR3nt: TGCGCCAGCAGCTTAACCGGGACATCAATCCACTACAATGAGCAGTTCTTC
CDR3aa: CASSLTGTSIHYNEQFF

abundance: NA
v_gene: TRBV11-3
j_gene: TRBJ2-1
d_gene: NA
CDR3nt: TGTGCCAGCAGCTTAGATCAAGTATGGGTAGATAAGAGCTCCTACAATGAGCAGTTCTTC
CDR3aa: CASSLDQVWVDKSSYNEQFF

abundance: NA
v_gene: TRBV7-6
j_gene: TRBJ1-1
d_gene: TRBD1
CDR3nt: TGTGCCAGCAGCTTAGGGACAGGGGTTTTAGTGAACACTGAAGCTTTCTTT
CDR3aa: CASSLGTGVLVNTEAFF

abundance: NA
v_gene: TRBV6-6
j_gene: TRBJ2-7
d_gene: TRBD2
CDR3nt: TGTGCCAGCGTTCGGACTAGCGGGAGCTACGAGCAGTACTTC
CDR3aa: CASVRTSGSYEQYF

abundance: NA
v_gene: TRBV5-1
j_gene: TRBJ2-5
d_gene: NA
CDR3nt: TGCGCCAGCAGCCCGGAGGCTCAAGAGACCCAGTACTTC
CDR3aa: CASSPEAQETQYF

abundance: NA
v_gene: TRBV6-1
j_gene: TRBJ2-7
d_gene: TRBD1
CDR3nt: TGTGCCAGCAGTGAGACAGGGGGTCTTGACGAGCAGTACTTC
CDR3aa: CASSETGGLDEQYF

abundance: once
v_gene: TRBV11-3
j_gene: TRBJ2-2
d_gene: TRBD2
CDR3nt: TGTGCCAGCAGCTTAGAGGACCGACTAGCGGGAGGCAACACCGGGGAGCTGTTTTTT
CDR3aa: CASSLEDRLAGGNTGELFF

abundance: NA
v_gene: TRBV19
j_gene: TRBJ2-4
d_gene: NA
CDR3nt: TGTGCCAGTAGTACTCGACCCATAGCTGAGATAGCCAAAAACATTCAGTACTTC
CDR3aa: CASSTRPIAEIAKNIQYF

abundance: NA
v_gene: TRBV7-6
j_gene: TRBJ1-3
d_gene: TRBD1
CDR3nt: TGTGCCAGCAGCTTGGGGACAGCCTCATCTGGAAACACCATATATTTT
CDR3aa: CASSLGTASSGNTIYF

abundance: NA
v_gene: TRBV28
j_gene: TRBJ2-1
d_gene: TRBD2
CDR3nt: TGTGCCAGCAGCAACTCGGGAGGGTCCTACAATGAGCAGTTCTTC
CDR3aa: CASSNSGGSYNEQFF

abundance: NA
v_gene: TRBV11-3
j_gene: TRBJ1-2
d_gene: NA
CDR3nt: TGTGCCAGCAGCTTAGCCCGGGGTAACTATGGCTACACCTTC
CDR3aa: CASSLARGNYGYTF

abundance: NA
v_gene: TRBV4-3
j_gene: TRBJ2-7
d_gene: TRBD1
CDR3nt: TGCGCCAGCAGCTCTCAGGGGGCGGGTATCTACGAGCAGTACTTC
CDR3aa: CASSSQGAGIYEQYF

abundance: NA
v_gene: TRBV6-1
j_gene: TRBJ1-2
d_gene: NA
CDR3nt: TGTGCCAGCAGTGAAAACGTCGGGTTGGGCTACACCTTC
CDR3aa: CASSENVGLGYTF

abundance: NA
v_gene: TRBV7-2
j_gene: TRBJ2-4
d_gene: TRBD2
CDR3nt: TGTGCCAGTCGAGCTTCTAGCGGGAGTCGGAGCCGGGGAAACATTCAGTACTTC
CDR3aa: CASRASSGSRSRGNIQYF

abundance: NA
v_gene: TRBV7-9
j_gene: TRBJ1-2
d_gene: NA
CDR3nt: TGTGCCAGCAGCCACCCGGGACCTACAGGGGGCTACACCTTC
CDR3aa: CASSHPGPTGGYTF

abundance: NA
v_gene: TRBV9
j_gene: TRBJ2-2
d_gene: TRBD1
CDR3nt: TGTGCCAGCAGCGTAGCGTTACAGGGGGCGATCGGGGAGCTGTTTTTT
CDR3aa: CASSVALQGAIGELFF

abundance: NA
v_gene: TRBV7-2
j_gene: TRBJ1-4
d_gene: TRBD1
CDR3nt: TGTGCCAGCAGCTTCCAGGGGAGGGGGCGCGCGGCTAATGAAAAACTGTTTTTT
CDR3aa: CASSFQGRGRAANEKLFF

abundance: NA
v_gene: TRBV7-2
j_gene: TRBJ1-1
d_gene: TRBD1
CDR3nt: TGTGCCAGCAGCTCCTTAGGACAGGGTAATGAAGCTTTCTTT
CDR3aa: CASSSLGQGNEAFF

abundance: NA
v_gene: TRBV7-8
j_gene: TRBJ2-7
d_gene: NA
CDR3nt: TGTGCCAGCAGCTTCGGGACCTTAACCGTCTACGAGCAGTACTTC
CDR3aa: CASSFGTLTVYEQYF

abundance: NA
v_gene: TRBV7-9
j_gene: TRBJ2-7
d_gene: TRBD2
CDR3nt: TGTGCCAGCAGCCTAACTAGCGGCACCTCCTACGAGCAGTACTTC
CDR3aa: CASSLTSGTSYEQYF

abundance: NA
v_gene: TRBV4-3
j_gene: TRBJ1-2
d_gene: TRBD1
CDR3nt: TGCGCCAGCAGCCAAGTAGGGCAGGGGGCAAGTGGCTACACCTTC
CDR3aa: CASSQVGQGASGYTF

abundance: NA
v_gene: TRBV5-4
j_gene: TRBJ2-7
d_gene: NA
CDR3nt: TGTGCCAGCAGCTCCGGACTGAATTACGAGCAGTACTTC
CDR3aa: CASSSGLNYEQYF

abundance: NA
v_gene: TRBV5-1
j_gene: TRBJ2-5
d_gene: TRBD2
CDR3nt: TGCGCCAGCACCCAATCAGCGGGAGGGCCTGAAGAGACCCAGTACTTC
CDR3aa: CASTQSAGGPEETQYF

abundance: once
v_gene: TRBV27
j_gene: TRBJ2-3
d_gene: NA
CDR3nt: TGTGCCAGCAGTCTCCCCCGCGGAGGGTCCAGGTATTTT
CDR3aa: CASSLPRGGSRYF

abundance: few
v_gene: TRBV30
j_gene: TRBJ2-1
d_gene: TRBD2
CDR3nt: TGTGCCTGGAATGGGGTGAAGCGGGAGGGCCGGAATGAGCAGTTCTTC
CDR3aa: CAWNGVKREGRNEQFF

abundance: few
v_gene: TRBV11-2
j_gene: TRBJ2-2
d_gene: NA
CDR3nt: TGTGCCAGCAGCTTAGAATCCGGATCCACCGGGGAGCTGTTTTTT
CDR3aa: CASSLESGSTGELFF

abundance: NA
v_gene: TRBV5-1
j_gene: TRBJ1-6
d_gene: TRBD1
CDR3nt: TGCGCCAGCAGCTTGGAATACAGGGGGTCAAATTCACCCCTCCACTTT
CDR3aa: CASSLEYRGSNSPLHF

abundance: NA
v_gene: TRBV19
j_gene: TRBJ1-1
d_gene: NA
CDR3nt: TGTGCCAGTAGTATAGATGGGACTGCAGTTCGTAGGACATTGAACACTGAAGCTTTCTTT
CDR3aa: CASSIDGTAVRRTLNTEAFF

abundance: few
v_gene: TRBV19
j_gene: TRBJ2-1
d_gene: NA
CDR3nt: TGTGCCAGTAGCGGGAGAAAGCGGAATGAGCAGTTCTTC
CDR3aa: CASSGRKRNEQFF

abundance: once
v_gene: TRBV30
j_gene: TRBJ2-1
d_gene: TRBD2
CDR3nt: TGTGCCTGGAGTCATAGGGTAGCGGGGTACAATGAGCAGTTCTTC
CDR3aa: CAWSHRVAGYNEQFF

abundance: NA
v_gene: TRBV9
j_gene: TRBJ2-5
d_gene: TRBD2
CDR3nt: TGTGCCAGCAGCGTGGGGCTAGCGGGAGGGGGGCAAGAGACCCAGTACTTC
CDR3aa: CASSVGLAGGGQETQYF

abundance: NA
v_gene: TRBV28
j_gene: TRBJ2-4
d_gene: NA
CDR3nt: TGTGCCAGCAGCCCCACAGGGAGCGGGGCCAAAAACATTCAGTACTTC
CDR3aa: CASSPTGSGAKNIQYF

abundance: once
v_gene: TRBV21-1
j_gene: TRBJ2-4
d_gene: NA
CDR3nt: TGTGCCAGCGCATCAGCGGGGCCTAAGTGTCGAGCCAAAAACATTCAGTACTTC
CDR3aa: CASASAGPKCRAKNIQYF